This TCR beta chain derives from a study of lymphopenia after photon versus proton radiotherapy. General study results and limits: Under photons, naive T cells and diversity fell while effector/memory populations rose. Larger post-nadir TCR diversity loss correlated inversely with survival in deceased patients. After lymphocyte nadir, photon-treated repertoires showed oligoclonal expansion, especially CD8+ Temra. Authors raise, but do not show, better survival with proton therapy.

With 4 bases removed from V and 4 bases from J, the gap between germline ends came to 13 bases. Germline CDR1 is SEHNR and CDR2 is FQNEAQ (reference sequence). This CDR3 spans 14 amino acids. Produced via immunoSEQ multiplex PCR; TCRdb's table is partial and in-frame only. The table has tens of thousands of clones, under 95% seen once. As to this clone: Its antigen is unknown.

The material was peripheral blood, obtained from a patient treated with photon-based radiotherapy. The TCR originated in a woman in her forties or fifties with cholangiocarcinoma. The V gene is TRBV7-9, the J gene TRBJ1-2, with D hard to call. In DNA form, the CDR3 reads TGTGCCAGCAGCTACGCTATTGAGAGCTATGGCTACACCTTC. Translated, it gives CASSYAIESYGYTF.